The 14 T cell receptor beta chains in this list originate from one sample, sequenced in a study of identical twins. TCRdb fed the 5' RACE reads into MiXCR, producing one record per CDR3 protein. Here the sample spans 200,000 or so distinct CDR3 sequences, less than 8% being singletons. This same sample was also taken into another study, of yellow fever vaccine responses in identical twins.

Sequenced input: memory (CD45RO+) T cells sorted from blood. Receptors were obtained from a woman between 18 and 30 years old in good health.

This clonotype was seen at least ten times. This rearrangement joins TRBV4-3 to TRBJ1-5; the D gene is possibly TRBD1 (6 bases). The length of the CDR3 is 15 residues. Trimming stripped 0 bases from V and 7 bases from J, with 13 bases between. Germline CDR1 and CDR2: LGHNA and YSLEER. The CDR3 spells CASSQDEGVWQPQHF. Here the CDR3 DNA reads TGCGCCAGCAGCCAAGATGAGGGGGTTTGGCAGCCCCAGCATTTT.

This clonotype was detected ten times or more. DNA of the CDR3: TGTGCCAGCAGTTACCGGGACAGAGGTAGGGCTTTCTTT. Encoded protein: CASSYRDRGRAFF. The chain couples TRBV12-3 or TRBV12-4 to TRBJ1-1; 7 bases fit TRBD1. Trimming took 4 bases from V and 11 from J; bases not matched to a gene: 10. The CDR3 is 13 amino acids.

This clonotype was seen many times. The rearrangement links TRBV29-1 to TRBJ2-1; D is unclear. The CDR3 consists of 14 residues. V lost 3 bases to trimming and J lost 10 bases, with 19 bases between them. CDR1 and CDR2 (germline): SQVTM, ANQGSEA. The CDR3 loop reads CSVEGLDPPGEQFF. CDR3 coding DNA: TGCAGCGTTGAGGGATTAGACCCGCCCGGGGAGCAGTTCTTC.

This clonotype was detected only a few times. The rearrangement joins TRBV3-1 to TRBJ2-3; TRBD2 matches 7 bases. CDR1 is LGHDT, CDR2 YNNKEL, per germline (reference sequence). The CDR3 has 18 amino acids. After removal of 0 bases from V and 3 bases from J, the junction contained 12 bases not matched to a gene. CDR3 nucleotide sequence: TGTGCCAGCAGCCAAGAAGCCAGCGGGACTGAAAAAACAGATACGCAGTATTTT. Translated: CASSQEASGTEKTDTQYF.

This chain joins TRBV15 and TRBJ2-1; D unresolved. Germline CDR1 and CDR2: LNHNV and YYDKDF (reference sequence). The CDR3 runs to 13 residues. With 0 bases removed from V and 6 bases from J, the gap between germline ends came to 6 bases. The CDR3 sequence is CATSREPANEQFF. CDR3 coding DNA: TGTGCCACCAGCAGAGAGCCGGCCAATGAGCAGTTCTTC.

The table lists this clonotype with a few counts. J is TRBJ2-1 and V is TRBV20-1; 10 bases align to TRBD2. The CDR3 covers 15 residues. The trim removed 1 base at V and 9 bases at J, leaving 9 bases unmatched. Germline lookup yields CDR1 DFQATT and CDR2 SNEGSKA (reference sequence). The chain's CDR3 is CSARGEREGRSEQFF. The CDR3 coding sequence is TGCAGTGCTAGAGGAGAGCGGGAGGGCCGGAGTGAGCAGTTCTTC.

There are many counts of this clonotype. The chain recombines TRBV28 with TRBJ2-5; 9 bases are a match to TRBD1. The germline gives CDR1 MDHEN, CDR2 SYDVKM. CDR3 size: 16 residues. V trimming: 6 bases; J trimming: 2 bases; junction bases outside the gene matches: 10. The chain's CDR3 is CASSSNGQGWQETQYF. The CDR3 coding sequence is TGTGCCAGCAGCTCGAACGGACAGGGGTGGCAAGAGACCCAGTACTTC.

There are many counts of this clonotype. The chain employs TRBV10-1 and TRBJ2-3, with 10 bases that match TRBD1. CDR1 is WNHNN and CDR2 is SYGVQD in the germline V gene (reference sequence). J lost 3 bases, V lost 3 bases, and 3 bases had no gene match. The CDR3 has 15 amino acids. In DNA, the CDR3 is TGCGCCAGCAGTGATCCGGGACAGGGGACAGATACGCAGTATTTT. Amino acid sequence: CASSDPGQGTDTQYF.

The table lists this clonotype with a few counts. The rearrangement uses TRBV10-3 and TRBJ2-1; 7 nucleotides match TRBD2. Germline lookup yields CDR1 ENHRY and CDR2 SYGVKD. The CDR3 extends over 15 amino acids. V was clipped by 9 bases and J by 5 bases; unmatched bases: 13. The CDR3 DNA sequence: TGTGCCATTCAAGTAGCGGGCCTAATCCACAATGAGCAGTTCTTC. The encoded protein is CAIQVAGLIHNEQFF.

The rearrangement joins TRBV6-5 to TRBJ2-7, with D unclear. The CDR3 has 14 residues. V was trimmed by 3 bases and J by 4 bases, leaving 13 bases between them. The germline CDR1 and CDR2 sequences are MNHEY and SVGAGI. The CDR3 here is CASSYLPPEYEQYF. The CDR3 DNA sequence: TGTGCCAGCAGTTATCTCCCACCCGAGTACGAGCAGTACTTC.

This clonotype was counted only a few times. The CDR3, as DNA: TGTGCCAGCAGCTTTGGAGGGAGAATCGATGAGCAGTTCTTC. This codes for CASSFGGRIDEQFF. This chain links TRBV7-9 with TRBJ2-1; D may be TRBD2 (6 bases). This CDR3 has 14 amino acids. V lost 3 bases and J lost 8, with 14 bases in between. CDR1 is SEHNR, CDR2 FQNEAQ, per germline (reference sequence).

The chain recombines TRBV28 with TRBJ2-5, with TRBD2 matching 8 bases. The CDR3 sequence is 14 residues long. CDR1 is MDHEN and CDR2 is SYDVKM in the germline V gene. The V gene end was trimmed by 6 bases and the J gene end by 4 bases; junction bases not matched to a gene: 7. The CDR3 loop reads CASSPGGGTETQYF. For the CDR3, the DNA is TGTGCCAGCAGCCCGGGAGGGGGGACAGAGACCCAGTACTTC.

This clonotype has a count of ten or more. The CDR3 DNA follows: TGTGCCAGCAGCCCCGCGGGGAACACTGAAGCTTTCTTT. It codes for CASSPAGNTEAFF. The rearrangement links TRBV27 to TRBJ1-1; D gene uncertain. Trimming took 6 bases from V and 1 from J, leaving 9 bases between them. CDR3 length: 13 amino acids. The V gene's germline CDR1 is MNHEY and CDR2 SMNVEV (reference sequence).

The rearrangement uses TRBV24-1 and TRBJ1-6; 7 nucleotides match TRBD1. The germline CDR1 and CDR2 sequences are KGHDR and SFDVKD. V shed 10 bases, J shed 4 bases, and the junction held 3 bases outside the gene matches. The CDR3 is made up of 13 amino acids. The CDR3 coding sequence is TGTGCCACAAAGGGGGCGTATAATTCACCCCTCCACTTT. Its translation: CATKGAYNSPLHF.